These 10 T cell receptor beta chains share one sample of origin, sequenced in a study of T cells in Graves' hyperthyroidism and ophthalmopathy. Amplified TCR beta CDR3 regions derived from RNA transcripts. Researchers ran a first-round RT-PCR on the TCR CDR3 using the HTBI primer set. Using its own MiXCR run on the multiplex PCR reads, TCRdb lists one record per CDR3 protein. The sample holds fewer than 900,000 distinct CDR3 sequences, approximately 16% seen once. The sample was blood. The receptor set was obtained from a young man with Graves' hyperthyroidism.

This clonotype has a count of ten or more. V gene TRBV2 combines with J gene TRBJ2-7, with a possible D match to TRBD1 (6 bases). CDR3 length: 13 residues. V lost 7 bases to trimming and J lost 3 bases, with 13 bases between them. Looked up from germline, CDR1 is SNHLY and CDR2 is FYNNEI. The CDR3 DNA sequence: TGTGCCAGCATTCGGACAGAAGGCTACGAGCAGTACTTC. This gives the protein CASIRTEGYEQYF.

The chain combines TRBV6-1 with TRBJ2-7, with a tentative D call TRBD2 (6 bases). The length of the CDR3 is 16 residues. Per the germline V gene, CDR1 is MNHNS and CDR2 is SASEGT. Trimming removed 4 bases at V and 0 bases at J, with 16 bases between. The DNA for the CDR3 is TGTGCCAGCAGTGTTCTTAGCCGGGGGAGCTCCTACGAGCAGTACTTC. Amino acid sequence: CASSVLSRGSSYEQYF.

There are many counts of this clonotype. The chain recombines TRBV12-3 or TRBV12-4 with TRBJ1-2; TRBD1 agrees at 9 bases. V lost 7 bases, J lost 4 bases, and 7 bases stayed unmatched. The CDR3 has 14 amino acids. The CDR3 region is CASIPGQGSYGYTF. The CDR3 DNA sequence: TGTGCCAGCATCCCGGGACAGGGAAGCTATGGCTACACCTTC.

In its sample, this clonotype was seen many times. This chain links TRBV27 with TRBJ2-5, with 9 nucleotides matching TRBD2. Germline CDR1 reads MNHEY; CDR2 reads SMNVEV (reference sequence). The CDR3 contains 16 residues. V was pared by 6 bases and J by 1 base, with 9 bases of the junction left unmatched. The CDR3 region is CASSSAPTSGQETQYF. The CDR3 DNA reads as TGTGCCAGCAGCTCGGCCCCGACTAGCGGCCAAGAGACCCAGTACTTC.

This chain links TRBV11-1 with TRBJ2-1, with TRBD2 identical over 13 bases. The CDR3 has 16 amino acids. V lost 7 bases, J lost 3 bases, and 6 bases stayed unmatched. The germline CDR1 and CDR2 sequences are SGHAT and FQDESV (reference sequence). CDR3 sequence (DNA): TGTGCCAGCACCGGACTAGCGGGAGTGGACTACAATGAGCAGTTCTTC. Amino acid sequence: CASTGLAGVDYNEQFF. Supplemented by reference TRBV11-1 and TRBJ2-1, the full variable domain reads EAEVAQSPRYKITEKSQAVAFWCDPISGHATLYWYRQILGQGPELLVQFQDESVVDDSQLPKDRFSAERLKGVDSTLKIQPAELGDSAMYLCASTGLAGVDYNEQFFGPGTRLTVL.

This clonotype was seen many times. The rearrangement joins TRBV30 to TRBJ1-1; TRBD1 agrees at 9 bases. Germline V gene lookup returns CDR1 GTSNPN and CDR2 SVGIG (reference sequence). The CDR3 runs 15 residues. Losses at the gene ends were 3 bases for V and 1 base for J; bases not matched to a gene: 6. This CDR3 is CAWSSQGAGNTEAFF. CDR3 bases: TGTGCCTGGAGCTCACAGGGGGCGGGGAACACTGAAGCTTTCTTT.

This clonotype was detected only a few times. In nucleotides, the CDR3 is TGTGCCAGCGCAGGGAAAACCAAAAACATTCAGTACTTC. As protein: CASAGKTKNIQYF. The J gene is TRBJ2-4, the V gene TRBV19; maybe TRBD1 (5 bases). The CDR3 runs to 13 residues. Per germline, CDR1 LNHDA and CDR2 SQIVND (reference sequence). Trimming pared 9 bases from V and 2 bases from J, leaving 11 bases between.

This clonotype turned up a few times. This rearrangement joins TRBV4-1 to TRBJ1-2; D call uncertain. Germline values: CDR1 MGHRA, CDR2 YSYEKL. V lost 0 bases to trimming and J lost 4 bases, with 15 bases between them. This CDR3 spans 16 amino acids. CDR3 protein: CASSQDLDGSRYGYTF. CDR3 bases: TGCGCCAGCAGCCAAGATCTAGACGGCAGCCGCTATGGCTACACCTTC.

This clonotype occurred many times. The chain recombines TRBV28 with TRBJ1-5; 7 bases align to TRBD1. The junction had 15 bases not matched to a gene; V was cut back by 5 bases and J by 2 bases. The CDR3 is made up of 18 amino acids. Germline V lookup: CDR1 MDHEN, CDR2 SYDVKM. The CDR3 here is CASSPHQGGSRGNQPQHF. CDR3 nucleotides: TGTGCCAGCAGTCCCCATCAGGGGGGCTCGAGGGGCAATCAGCCCCAGCATTTT.

The chain couples TRBV7-2 to TRBJ2-1; tentatively, D is TRBD2 (5 bases). Looked up from germline, CDR1 is SGHTA and CDR2 is FQGNSA. The CDR3 totals 15 residues. Deletions cut 2 bases from V and 5 bases from J, with 13 bases between. This chain's CDR3 is CASSLRGPGNNEQFF. CDR3 bases: TGTGCCAGCAGCTTAAGAGGGCCGGGGAACAATGAGCAGTTCTTC.